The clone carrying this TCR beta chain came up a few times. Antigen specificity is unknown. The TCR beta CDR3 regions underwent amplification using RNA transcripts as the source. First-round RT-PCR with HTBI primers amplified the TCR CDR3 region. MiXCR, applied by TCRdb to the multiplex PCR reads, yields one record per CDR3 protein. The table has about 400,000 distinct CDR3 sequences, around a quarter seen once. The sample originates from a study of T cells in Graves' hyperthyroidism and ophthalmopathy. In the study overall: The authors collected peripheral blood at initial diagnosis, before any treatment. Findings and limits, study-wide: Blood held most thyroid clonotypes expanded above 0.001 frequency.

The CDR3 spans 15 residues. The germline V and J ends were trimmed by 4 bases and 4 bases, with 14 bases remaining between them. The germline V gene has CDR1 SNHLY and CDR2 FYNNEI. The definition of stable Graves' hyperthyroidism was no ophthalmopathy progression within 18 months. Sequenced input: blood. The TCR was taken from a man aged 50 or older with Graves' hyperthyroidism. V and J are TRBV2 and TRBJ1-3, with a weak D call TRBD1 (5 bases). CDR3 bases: TGTGCCAGCAGTGTGTTCCAGGGTACCGGAAACACCATATATTTT. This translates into CASSVFQGTGNTIYF. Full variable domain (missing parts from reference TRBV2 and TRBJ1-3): EPEVTQTPSHQVTQMGQEVILRCVPISNHLYFYWYRQILGQKVEFLVSFYNNEISEKSEIFDDQFSVERPDGSNFTLKIRSTKLEDSAMYFCASSVFQGTGNTIYFGEGSWLTVV.